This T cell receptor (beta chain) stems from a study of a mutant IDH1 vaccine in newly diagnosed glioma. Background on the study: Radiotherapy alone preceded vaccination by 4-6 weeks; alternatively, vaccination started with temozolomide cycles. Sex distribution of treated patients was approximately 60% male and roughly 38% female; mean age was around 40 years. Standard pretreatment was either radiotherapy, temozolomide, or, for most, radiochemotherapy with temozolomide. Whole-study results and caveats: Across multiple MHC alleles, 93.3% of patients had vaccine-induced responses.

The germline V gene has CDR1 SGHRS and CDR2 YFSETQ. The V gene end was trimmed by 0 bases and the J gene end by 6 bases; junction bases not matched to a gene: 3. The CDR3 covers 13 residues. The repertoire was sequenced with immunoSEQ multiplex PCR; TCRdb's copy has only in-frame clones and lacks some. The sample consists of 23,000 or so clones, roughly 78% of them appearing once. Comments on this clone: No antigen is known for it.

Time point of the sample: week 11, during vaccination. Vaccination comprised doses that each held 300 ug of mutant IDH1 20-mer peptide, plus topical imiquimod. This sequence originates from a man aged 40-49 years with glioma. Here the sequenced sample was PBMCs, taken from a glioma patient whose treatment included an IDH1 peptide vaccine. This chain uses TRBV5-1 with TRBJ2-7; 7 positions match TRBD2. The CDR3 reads CASSLGEGLEQYF. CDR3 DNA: TGCGCCAGCAGCTTGGGGGAGGGACTCGAGCAGTACTTC. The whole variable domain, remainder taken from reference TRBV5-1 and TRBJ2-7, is KAGVTQTPRYLIKTRGQQVTLSCSPISGHRSVSWYQQTPGQGLQFLFEYFSETQRNKGNFPGRFSGRQFSNSRSEMNVSTLELGDSALYLCASSLGEGLEQYFGPGTRLTVT.